Sequencing of this T cell receptor beta chain was carried out in a study of radiotherapy plus CTLA-4 blockade in lung cancer. The CDR3 consists of 15 residues. The germline V and J ends were trimmed by 6 bases and 2 bases, with 14 bases remaining between them. CDR1 is MDHEN and CDR2 is SYDVKM in the germline V gene. As concerns this clone: What it binds is unknown.

Study-level findings and limits: Once radiotherapy plus ipilimumab had been given, TCR clones derived from tumor expanded in blood. Response was reportedly best predicted by early blood T cell clone dynamics, with interferon-beta.

Clones were sequenced by immunoSEQ multiplex PCR, and TCRdb holds only the in-frame ones, with some missing. Found here are over 75,000 clones, over 80% of them singletons; the top ten hold more than 0.65%. Chemo-refractory metastatic non-small-cell lung cancer patients underwent focal radiation alongside CTLA-4 blockade with ipilimumab. This sequence was found in a human donor with non-small cell lung cancer who had stable disease on radiotherapy plus ipilimumab. The rearrangement uses TRBV28 and TRBJ2-1; no clear D. This sample comprised peripheral blood, obtained from a patient treated with radiotherapy plus ipilimumab. This chain's CDR3 is CASRPYSAPYNEQFF. Written as DNA, the CDR3 is TGTGCCAGCAGACCCTACAGCGCTCCCTACAATGAGCAGTTCTTC. The whole variable domain, remainder taken from reference TRBV28 and TRBJ2-1, is DVKVTQSSRYLVKRTGEKVFLECVQDMDHENMFWYRQDPGLGLRLIYFSYDVKMKEKGDIPEGYSVSREKKERFSLILESASTNQTSMYLCASRPYSAPYNEQFFGPGTRLTVL.